The source of this T cell receptor beta chain is a study of blood T cell repertoires in COVID-19. Background on the study: Acute and convalescent COVID-19 samples came from the United States, Italy and Spain. T cells, B-cell-depleted T cells, or PBMCs provided the cDNA or gDNA that served as material.

V lost 3 bases and J 2 bases, leaving 10 bases between the germline ends. Germline CDR1 and CDR2: LGHDT and YNNKEL (reference sequence). There are 14 residues in the CDR3. Authors' methods: Amplification with reference gene primers provided the estimates of nucleated cell counts. This table comes from immunoSEQ multiplex PCR, and its TCRdb copy is limited to in-frame clones, with some not included. V and J calls plus clone size are reproduced from that table; the DNA served to infer D and trimming. The sample carries more than 100,000 clones, approximately 80% recorded once. Sequencing was done on a sample of peripheral blood. J is TRBJ2-5 and V is TRBV3-1 (or the pseudogene TRBV3-2); TRBD2 is a possible D gene (6 bases). The receptor was derived from a woman in her 70s with acute or convalescent COVID-19. CDR3 bases: TGTGCCAGCAGCCAGCGTGGAGGGCAAGAGACCCAGTACTTC. Amino acids: CASSQRGGQETQYF.